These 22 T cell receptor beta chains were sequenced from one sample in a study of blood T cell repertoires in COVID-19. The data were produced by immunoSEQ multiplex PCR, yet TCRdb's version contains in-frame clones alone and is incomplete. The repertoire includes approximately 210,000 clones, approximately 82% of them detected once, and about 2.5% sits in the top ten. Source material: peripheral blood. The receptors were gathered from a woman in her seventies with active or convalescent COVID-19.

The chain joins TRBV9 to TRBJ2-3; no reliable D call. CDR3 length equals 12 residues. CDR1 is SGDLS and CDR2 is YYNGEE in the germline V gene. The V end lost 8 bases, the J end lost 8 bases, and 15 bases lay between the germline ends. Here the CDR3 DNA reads TGTGCCAGTTCCGGTCCTCCTGGTACGCAGTATTTT. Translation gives CASSGPPGTQYF.

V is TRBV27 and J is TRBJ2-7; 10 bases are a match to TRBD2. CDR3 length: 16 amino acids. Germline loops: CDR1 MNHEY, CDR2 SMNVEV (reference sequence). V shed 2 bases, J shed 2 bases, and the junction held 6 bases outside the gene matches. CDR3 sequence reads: CASSLVGGLATYEQYF. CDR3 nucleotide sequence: TGTGCCAGCAGTTTAGTGGGGGGACTAGCGACCTACGAGCAGTACTTC.

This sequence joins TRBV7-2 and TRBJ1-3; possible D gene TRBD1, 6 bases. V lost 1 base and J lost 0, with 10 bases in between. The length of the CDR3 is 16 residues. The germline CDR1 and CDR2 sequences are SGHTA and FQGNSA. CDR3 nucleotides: TGTGCCAGCAGCTTAGGGGGGCCACTCTCTGGAAACACCATATATTTT. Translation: CASSLGGPLSGNTIYF.

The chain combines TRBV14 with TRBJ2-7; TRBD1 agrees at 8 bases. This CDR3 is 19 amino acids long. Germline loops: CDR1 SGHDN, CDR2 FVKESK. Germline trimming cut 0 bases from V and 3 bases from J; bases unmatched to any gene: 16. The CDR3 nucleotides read TGTGCCAGCAGCCAAGACGGATTTGGCAGGGGGCGGCGAAACTACGAGCAGTACTTC. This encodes CASSQDGFGRGRRNYEQYF.

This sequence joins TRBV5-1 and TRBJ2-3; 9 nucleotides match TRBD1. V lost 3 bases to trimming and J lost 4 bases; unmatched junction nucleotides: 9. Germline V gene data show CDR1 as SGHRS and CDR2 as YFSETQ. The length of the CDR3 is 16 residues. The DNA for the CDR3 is TGCGCCAGCAGCTCGGGTAGGACAGGGGCATCAGATACGCAGTATTTT. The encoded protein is CASSSGRTGASDTQYF.

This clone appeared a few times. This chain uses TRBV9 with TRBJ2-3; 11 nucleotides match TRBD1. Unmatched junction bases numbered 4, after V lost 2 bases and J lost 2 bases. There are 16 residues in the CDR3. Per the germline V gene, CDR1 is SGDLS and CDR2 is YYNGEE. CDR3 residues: CASSVRTGGLTDTQYF. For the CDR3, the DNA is TGTGCCAGCAGCGTCAGGACAGGGGGCCTCACAGATACGCAGTATTTT.

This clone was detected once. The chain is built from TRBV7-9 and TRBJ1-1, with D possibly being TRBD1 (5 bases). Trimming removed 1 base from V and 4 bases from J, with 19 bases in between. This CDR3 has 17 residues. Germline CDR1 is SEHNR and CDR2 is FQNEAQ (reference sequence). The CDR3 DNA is TGTGCCAGCAGCTTAGGACGGGACTCAATTGACCCCACTGAAGCTTTCTTT. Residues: CASSLGRDSIDPTEAFF.

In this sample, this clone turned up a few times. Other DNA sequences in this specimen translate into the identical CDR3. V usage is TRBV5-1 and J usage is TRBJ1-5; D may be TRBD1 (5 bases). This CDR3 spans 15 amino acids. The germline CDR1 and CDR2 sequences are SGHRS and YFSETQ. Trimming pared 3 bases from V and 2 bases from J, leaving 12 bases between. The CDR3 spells CASSYSGGGNQPQHF. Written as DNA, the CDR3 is TGCGCCAGCAGCTACTCCGGGGGGGGCAATCAGCCCCAGCATTTT.

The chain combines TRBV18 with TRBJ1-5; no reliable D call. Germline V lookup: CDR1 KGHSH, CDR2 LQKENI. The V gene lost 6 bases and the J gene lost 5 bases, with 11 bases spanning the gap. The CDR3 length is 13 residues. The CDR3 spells CASSQSRDQPQHF. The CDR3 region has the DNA TGTGCCAGCTCGCAGTCCCGGGATCAGCCCCAGCATTTT. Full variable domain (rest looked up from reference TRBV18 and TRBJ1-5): NAGVMQNPRHLVRRRGQEARLRCSPMKGHSHVYWYRQLPEEGLKFMVYLQKENIIDESGMPKERFSAEFPKEGPSILRIQQVVRGDSAAYFCASSQSRDQPQHFGDGTRLSIL.

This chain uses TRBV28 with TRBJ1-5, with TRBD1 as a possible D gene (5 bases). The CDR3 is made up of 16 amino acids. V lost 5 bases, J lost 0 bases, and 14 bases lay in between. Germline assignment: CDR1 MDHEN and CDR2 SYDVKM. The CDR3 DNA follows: TGTGCCAGCAGTCCCCGACAGACATATAGCAATCAGCCCCAGCATTTT. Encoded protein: CASSPRQTYSNQPQHF.

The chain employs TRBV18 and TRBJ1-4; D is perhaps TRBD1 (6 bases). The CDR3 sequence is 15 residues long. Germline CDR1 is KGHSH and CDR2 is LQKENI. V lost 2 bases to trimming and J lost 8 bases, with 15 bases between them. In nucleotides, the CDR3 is TGTGCCAGCTCACCAACCACAGGGTTTCAGGAAAAACTGTTTTTT. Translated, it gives CASSPTTGFQEKLFF.

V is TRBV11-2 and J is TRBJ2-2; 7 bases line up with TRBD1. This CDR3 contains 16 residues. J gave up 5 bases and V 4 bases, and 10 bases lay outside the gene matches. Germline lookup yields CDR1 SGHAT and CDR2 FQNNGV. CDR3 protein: CASSSTADRATGELFF. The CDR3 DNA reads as TGTGCCAGCAGCTCGACAGCTGACAGGGCGACCGGGGAGCTGTTTTTT. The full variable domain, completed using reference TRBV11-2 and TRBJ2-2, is EAGVAQSPRYKIIEKRQSVAFWCNPISGHATLYWYQQILGQGPKLLIQFQNNGVVDDSQLPKDRFSAERLKGVDSTLKIQPAKLEDSAVYLCASSSTADRATGELFFGEGSRLTVL.

CDR3 residues: CASSQASLGGEQYF. As DNA, the CDR3 is TGTGCCAGCAGCCAAGCCTCCCTCGGGGGTGAGCAGTACTTC. V is TRBV3-1 (or the pseudogene TRBV3-2) and J is TRBJ2-7; a possible D gene is TRBD2 (6 bases). The CDR3 has 14 residues. The V and J ends lost 1 base and 7 bases respectively, with 14 bases between them. The germline CDR1 and CDR2 sequences are LGHDT and YNNKEL (reference sequence).

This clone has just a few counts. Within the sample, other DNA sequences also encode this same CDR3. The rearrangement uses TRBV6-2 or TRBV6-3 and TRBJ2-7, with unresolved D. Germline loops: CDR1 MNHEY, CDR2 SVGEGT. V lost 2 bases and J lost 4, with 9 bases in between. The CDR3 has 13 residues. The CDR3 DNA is TGTGCCAGCAGTTACCTTCTCGGGTACGAGCAGTACTTC. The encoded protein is CASSYLLGYEQYF.

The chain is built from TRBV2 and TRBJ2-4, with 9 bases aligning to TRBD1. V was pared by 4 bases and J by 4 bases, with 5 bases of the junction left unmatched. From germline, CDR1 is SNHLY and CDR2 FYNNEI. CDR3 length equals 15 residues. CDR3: CASSAPGTGKNIQYF. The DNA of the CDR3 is TGTGCCAGCAGTGCCCCCGGGACAGGGAAAAACATTCAGTACTTC.

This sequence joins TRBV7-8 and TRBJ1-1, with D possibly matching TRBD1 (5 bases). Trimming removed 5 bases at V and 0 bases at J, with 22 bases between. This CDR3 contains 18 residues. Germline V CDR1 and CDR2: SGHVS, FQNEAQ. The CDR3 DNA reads TGTGCCAGCAGCGTTAGGGGAGGTGGAGGGAGGGTGAACACTGAAGCTTTCTTT. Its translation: CASSVRGGGGRVNTEAFF.

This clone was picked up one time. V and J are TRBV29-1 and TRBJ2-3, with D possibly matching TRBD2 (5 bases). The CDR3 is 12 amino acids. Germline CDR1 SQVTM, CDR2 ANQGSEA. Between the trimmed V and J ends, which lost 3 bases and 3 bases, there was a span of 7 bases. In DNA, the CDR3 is TGCAGCGTTGACCGGGAAACAGATACGCAGTATTTT. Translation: CSVDRETDTQYF.

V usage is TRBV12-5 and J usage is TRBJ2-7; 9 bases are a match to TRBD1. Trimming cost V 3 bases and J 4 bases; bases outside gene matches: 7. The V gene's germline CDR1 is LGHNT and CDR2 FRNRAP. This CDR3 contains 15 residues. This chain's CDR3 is CASGFGSGQGYEQYF. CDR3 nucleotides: TGTGCTAGTGGTTTTGGGTCGGGACAGGGTTACGAGCAGTACTTC.

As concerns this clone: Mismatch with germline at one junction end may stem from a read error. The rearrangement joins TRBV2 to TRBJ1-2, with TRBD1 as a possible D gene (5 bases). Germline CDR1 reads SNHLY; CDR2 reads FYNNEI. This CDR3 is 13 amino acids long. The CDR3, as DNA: TGTGCCAGCAGTGCCCGACCCACGGGGGATCTGGAATTC. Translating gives CASSARPTGDLEF. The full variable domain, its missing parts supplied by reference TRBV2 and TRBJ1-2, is EPEVTQTPSHQVTQMGQEVILRCVPISNHLYFYWYRQILGQKVEFLVSFYNNEISEKSEIFDDQFSVERPDGSNFTLKIRSTKLEDSAMYFCASSARPTGDLEFGSGTRLTVV.

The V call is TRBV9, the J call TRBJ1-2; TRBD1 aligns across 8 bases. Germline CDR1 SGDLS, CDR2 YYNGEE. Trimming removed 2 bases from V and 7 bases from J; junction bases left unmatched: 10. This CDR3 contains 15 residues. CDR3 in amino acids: CASSVDREVVAGYTF. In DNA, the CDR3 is TGTGCCAGCAGCGTGGACAGGGAAGTAGTTGCTGGCTACACCTTC.

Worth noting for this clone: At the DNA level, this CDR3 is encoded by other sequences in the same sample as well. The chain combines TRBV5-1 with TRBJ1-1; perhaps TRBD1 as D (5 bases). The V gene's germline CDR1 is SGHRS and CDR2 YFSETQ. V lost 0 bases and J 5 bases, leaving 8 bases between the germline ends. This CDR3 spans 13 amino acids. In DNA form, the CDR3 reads TGCGCCAGCAGCTTGGAGCCAGGGACTGAAGCTTTCTTT. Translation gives CASSLEPGTEAFF.

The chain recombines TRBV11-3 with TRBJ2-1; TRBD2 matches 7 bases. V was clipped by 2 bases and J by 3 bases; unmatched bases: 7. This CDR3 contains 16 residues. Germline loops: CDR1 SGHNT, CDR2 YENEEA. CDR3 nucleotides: TGTGCCAGCAGCTTATCCGGCGGGGGTAACTACAATGAGCAGTTCTTC. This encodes CASSLSGGGNYNEQFF. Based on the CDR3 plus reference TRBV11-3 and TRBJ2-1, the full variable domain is EAGVVQSPRYKIIEKKQPVAFWCNPISGHNTLYWYLQNLGQGPELLIRYENEEAVDDSQLPKDRFSAERLKGVDSTLKIQPAELGDSAVYLCASSLSGGGNYNEQFFGPGTRLTVL.